Here is one TCR beta chain with its context. Its antigen is currently unknown. The data were taken from a study of cytomegalovirus exposure and HLA in healthy donors. Whole-study results and caveats: Accurate prediction of HLA-A and HLA-B alleles (for most subjects) was reportedly achieved from TCR beta sequences. A prior analysis recorded that most TCR beta V segments were productive about 87% or about 30% of the time.

The germline V gene encodes CDR1 SEHNR and CDR2 FQNEAQ (reference sequence). CDR3 length: 14 amino acids. Germline trimming cut 5 bases from V and 4 bases from J; bases unmatched to any gene: 4. In the PCR, 60 Vbeta and 13 Jbeta primers were used. Profiling relied on immunoSEQ multiplex PCR, and the TCRdb table lists in-frame clones only, not all of them. The sample carries 150,000 to 200,000 clones, roughly a tenth recorded once. The sample was PBMCs. This clonotype was obtained from a woman aged 25 to 39 in good health and CMV-seropositive. The rearrangement uses TRBV7-9 and TRBJ2-1, with 8 bases identical to TRBD1. This CDR3 reads CASSRGQEYNEQFF. The CDR3 nucleotides read TGTGCCAGCAGCCGGGGACAGGAGTACAATGAGCAGTTCTTC.